This TCR beta chain was sequenced for a study of blood T cell repertoires in COVID-19. Study-level background: Sample material is recorded as cDNA or gDNA derived from T cells, B-cell-depleted T cells, or PBMCs.

The study recruited people aged roughly 18 to 100 years across roughly 23 US areas. Cohort placement rested on clinical history that participants reported themselves. What the recovered Cohort 3 donors had was two negative PCRs, clearance, or symptom resolution. The ends were cut back, 0 bases at V and 0 bases at J, with 7 bases in the middle. Germline values: CDR1 SGDLS, CDR2 YYNGEE. The CDR3 runs 15 residues. The assay was immunoSEQ multiplex PCR, and TCRdb's table has in-frame clones only and misses some. The repertoire includes under 200,000 clones, about 80% of them detected once, and 3% to 4% sits in the top ten. This clone was counted a few times. Other DNA sequences of this sample code for an identical CDR3.

This clonotype originated in a woman aged 55-70 years who had recovered from COVID-19. Specimen: PBMCs or T cells enriched from blood (not recorded which). The chain has TRBV9 and TRBJ2-1, with D uncertain. The CDR3 nucleotides are TGTGCCAGCAGCGTAGACCTGAGCTCCTACAATGAGCAGTTCTTC. Translated: CASSVDLSSYNEQFF.